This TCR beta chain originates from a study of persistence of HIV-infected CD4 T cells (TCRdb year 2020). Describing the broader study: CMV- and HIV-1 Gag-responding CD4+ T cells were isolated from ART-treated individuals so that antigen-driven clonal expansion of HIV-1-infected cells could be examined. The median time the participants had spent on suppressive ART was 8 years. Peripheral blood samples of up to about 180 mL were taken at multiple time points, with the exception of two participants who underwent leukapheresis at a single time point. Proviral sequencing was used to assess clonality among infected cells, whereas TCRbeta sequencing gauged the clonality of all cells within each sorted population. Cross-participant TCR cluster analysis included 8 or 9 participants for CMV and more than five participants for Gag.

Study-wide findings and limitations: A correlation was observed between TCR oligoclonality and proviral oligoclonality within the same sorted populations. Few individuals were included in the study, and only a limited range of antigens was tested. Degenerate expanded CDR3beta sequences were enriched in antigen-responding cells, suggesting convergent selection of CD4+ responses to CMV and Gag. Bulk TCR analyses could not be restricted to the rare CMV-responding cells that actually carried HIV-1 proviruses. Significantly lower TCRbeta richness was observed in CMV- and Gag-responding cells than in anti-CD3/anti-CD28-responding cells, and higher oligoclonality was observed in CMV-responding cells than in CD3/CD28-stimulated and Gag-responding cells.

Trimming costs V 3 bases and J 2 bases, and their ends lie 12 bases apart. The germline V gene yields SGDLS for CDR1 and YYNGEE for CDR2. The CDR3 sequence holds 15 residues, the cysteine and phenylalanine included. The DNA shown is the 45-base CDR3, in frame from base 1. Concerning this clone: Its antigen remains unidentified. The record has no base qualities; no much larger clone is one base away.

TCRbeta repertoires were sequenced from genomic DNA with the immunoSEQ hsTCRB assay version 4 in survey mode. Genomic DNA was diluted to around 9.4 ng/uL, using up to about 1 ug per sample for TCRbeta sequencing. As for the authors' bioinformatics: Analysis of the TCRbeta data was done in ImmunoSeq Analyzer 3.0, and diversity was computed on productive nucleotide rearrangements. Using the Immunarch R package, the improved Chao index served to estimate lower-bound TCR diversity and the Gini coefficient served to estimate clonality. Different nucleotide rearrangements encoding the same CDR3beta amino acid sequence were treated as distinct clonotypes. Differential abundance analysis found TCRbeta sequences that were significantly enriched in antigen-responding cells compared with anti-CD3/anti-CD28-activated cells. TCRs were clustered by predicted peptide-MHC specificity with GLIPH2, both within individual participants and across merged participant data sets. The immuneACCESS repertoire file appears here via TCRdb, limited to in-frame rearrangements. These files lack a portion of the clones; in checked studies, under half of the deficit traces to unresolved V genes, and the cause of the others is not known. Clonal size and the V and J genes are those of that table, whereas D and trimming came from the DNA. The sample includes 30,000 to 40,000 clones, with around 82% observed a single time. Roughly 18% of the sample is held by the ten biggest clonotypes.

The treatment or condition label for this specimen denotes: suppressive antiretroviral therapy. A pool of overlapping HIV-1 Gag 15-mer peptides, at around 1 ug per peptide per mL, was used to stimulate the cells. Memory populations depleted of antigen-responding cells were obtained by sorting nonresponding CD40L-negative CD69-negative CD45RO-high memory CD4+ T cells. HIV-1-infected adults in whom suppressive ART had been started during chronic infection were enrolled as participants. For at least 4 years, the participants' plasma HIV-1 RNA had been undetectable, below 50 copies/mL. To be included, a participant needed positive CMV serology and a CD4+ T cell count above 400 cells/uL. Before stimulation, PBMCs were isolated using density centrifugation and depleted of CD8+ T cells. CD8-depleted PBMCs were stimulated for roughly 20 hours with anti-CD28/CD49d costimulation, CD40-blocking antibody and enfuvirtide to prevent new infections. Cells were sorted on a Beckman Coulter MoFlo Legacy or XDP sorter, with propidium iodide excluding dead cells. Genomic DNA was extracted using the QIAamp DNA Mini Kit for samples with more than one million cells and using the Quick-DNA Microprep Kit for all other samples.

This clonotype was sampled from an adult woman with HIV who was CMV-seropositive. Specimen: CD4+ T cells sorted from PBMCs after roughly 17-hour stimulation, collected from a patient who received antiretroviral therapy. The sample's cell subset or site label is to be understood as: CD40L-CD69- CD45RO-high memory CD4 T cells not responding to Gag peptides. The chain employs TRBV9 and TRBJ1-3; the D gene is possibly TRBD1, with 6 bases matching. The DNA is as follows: TGTGCCAGCAGCGCCATCTCAGGGGCTGGAAACACCATATATTTT. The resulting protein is CASSAISGAGNTIYF. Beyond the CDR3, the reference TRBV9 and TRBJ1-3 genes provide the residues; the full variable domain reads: DSGVTQTPKHLITATGQRVTLRCSPRSGDLSVYWYQQSLDQGLQFLIQYYNGEERAKGNILERFSAQQFPDLHSELNLSSLELGDSALYFCASSAISGAGNTIYFGEGSWLTVV.